Below, one T cell receptor (beta chain) is given with its context. The antigen is undetermined. Trimming left V 3 bases short and J 3 bases short, with 3 bases between. The CDR3 totals 12 residues. From germline, CDR1 is SGDLS and CDR2 YYNGEE. The sample belongs to a study of cytomegalovirus exposure and HLA in healthy donors. Study information: Around 87 million unique TCRs, all from HLA-typed donors, were included in an early release of the data.

Researchers ran the PCR with 60 Vbeta and 13 Jbeta primers. Clones were read by immunoSEQ multiplex PCR, and TCRdb kept only the in-frame ones, dropping some. This sample has 200,000 to 250,000 clones; less than 80% occur once, and the top ten carry 0.2% to 0.25%. Notes on the study in general: The authors later found TCR association rates varying by HLA locus, with DRB1 most and HLA-C fewest.

Sequenced: PBMCs. The gene calls are TRBV9 and TRBJ2-2, with unresolved D. This sequence originates from a girl aged 2-10 years in good health and CMV-seronegative. The CDR3 coding sequence is TGTGCCAGCAGCGCAGACACCGGGGAGCTGTTTTTT. Translation gives CASSADTGELFF. Combining the CDR3 with reference TRBV9 and TRBJ2-2 gives the whole variable domain DSGVTQTPKHLITATGQRVTLRCSPRSGDLSVYWYQQSLDQGLQFLIQYYNGEERAKGNILERFSAQQFPDLHSELNLSSLELGDSALYFCASSADTGELFFGEGSRLTVL.